This T cell receptor (beta chain) was identified in a study of shared clonotypes between healthy human individuals. The method was immunoSEQ multiplex PCR; TCRdb's version includes in-frame clones alone and lacks a portion of them. This table holds about 2 million clones, over 85% found once. Naive CD8 cells were CD45RO-negative, positively selected for CCR7, excluding terminally differentiated effector memory CD45RA+ cells. This CDR3 is built from 15 residues. V lost 2 bases and J lost 5; bases outside the gene matches: 7. CDR1 is SNHLY and CDR2 is FYNNEI in the germline V gene. This sequence was found in a man in his late teens or twenties in good health. This chain links TRBV2 with TRBJ1-1, with 8 bases identical to TRBD1. The sequenced material came from naive CD8+ T cells sorted from blood. The CDR3 region has the DNA TGTGCCAGCAGTGAATGGACAGGGTCGGGGACTGAAGCTTTCTTT. Protein: CASSEWTGSGTEAFF.